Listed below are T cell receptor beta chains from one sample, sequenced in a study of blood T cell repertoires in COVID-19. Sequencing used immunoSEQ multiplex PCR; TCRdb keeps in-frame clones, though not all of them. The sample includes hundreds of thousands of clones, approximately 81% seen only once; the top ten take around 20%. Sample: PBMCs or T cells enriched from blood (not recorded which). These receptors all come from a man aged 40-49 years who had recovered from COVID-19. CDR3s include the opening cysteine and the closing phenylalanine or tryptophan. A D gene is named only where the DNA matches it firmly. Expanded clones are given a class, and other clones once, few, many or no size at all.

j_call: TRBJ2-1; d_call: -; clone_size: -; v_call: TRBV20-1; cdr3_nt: TGCAGTAGCGTCCCCTACAATGAGCAGTTCTTC; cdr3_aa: CSSVPYNEQFF
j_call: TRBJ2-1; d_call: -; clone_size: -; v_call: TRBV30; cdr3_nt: TGTGCCTGGAGTGTACCGAGAGGGGCGGGACCCAATGAGCAGTTCTTC; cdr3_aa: CAWSVPRGAGPNEQFF
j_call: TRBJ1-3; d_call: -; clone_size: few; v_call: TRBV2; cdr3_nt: TGTGCCAGCAGTGAACTTGAAGGGGGAAACGGAAACACCATATATTTT; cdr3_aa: CASSELEGGNGNTIYF
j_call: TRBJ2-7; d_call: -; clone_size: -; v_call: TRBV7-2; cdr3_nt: TGTGCCAGCAGCCCCGGGGGTAGCGGAACCTACGAGCAGTACTTC; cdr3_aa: CASSPGGSGTYEQYF
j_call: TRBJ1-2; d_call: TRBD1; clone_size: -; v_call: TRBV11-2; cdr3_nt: TGTGCCAGCAGCCCGCGGACAGGGGTTGGGGGCTACACCTTC; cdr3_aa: CASSPRTGVGGYTF
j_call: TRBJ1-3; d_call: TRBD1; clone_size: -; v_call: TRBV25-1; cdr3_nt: TGTGCCAGCAGACGAGGACAGGGCAACACCATATATTTT; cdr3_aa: CASRRGQGNTIYF
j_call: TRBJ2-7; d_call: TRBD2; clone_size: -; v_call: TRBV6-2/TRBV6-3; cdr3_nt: TGTGCCAGCAGTGAGACGACTAGCGGGAGACCCTACGAGCAGTACTTC; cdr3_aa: CASSETTSGRPYEQYF
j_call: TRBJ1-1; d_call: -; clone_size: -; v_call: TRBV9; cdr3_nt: TGTGCCAGCAGCGTAGATAACAGGGTCACTGAAGCTTTCTTT; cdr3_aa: CASSVDNRVTEAFF
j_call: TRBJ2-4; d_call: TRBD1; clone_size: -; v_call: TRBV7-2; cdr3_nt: TGTGCCAGCAGCCCGGGACAGGGGAGGTTAAACATTCAGTACTTC; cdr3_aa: CASSPGQGRLNIQYF
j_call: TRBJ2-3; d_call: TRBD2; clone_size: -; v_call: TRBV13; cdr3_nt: TGTGCCAGCAGCCACGGGACTAGCGGGACCGCAGATACGCAGTATTTT; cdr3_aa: CASSHGTSGTADTQYF
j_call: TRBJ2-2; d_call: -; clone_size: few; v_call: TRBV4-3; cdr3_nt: TGCGCCAGCAGCCAAGGTAGCGGAGGCGCGAACACCGGGGAGCTGTTTTTT; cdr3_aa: CASSQGSGGANTGELFF
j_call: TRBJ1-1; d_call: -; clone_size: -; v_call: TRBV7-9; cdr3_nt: TGTGCCAGCAGCCCATCCTCAGGGTCCCATGAAGCTTTCTTT; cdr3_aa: CASSPSSGSHEAFF
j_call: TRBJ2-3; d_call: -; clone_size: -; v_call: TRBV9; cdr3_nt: TGTGCCAGCAGCGTAGCTCCGTCGGATACGCAGTATTTT; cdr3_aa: CASSVAPSDTQYF
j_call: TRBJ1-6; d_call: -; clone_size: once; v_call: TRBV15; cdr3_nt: TGTGCCACCAGCAGAGATCCGGGGTCCTATAATTCACCCCTCCACTTT; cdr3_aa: CATSRDPGSYNSPLHF
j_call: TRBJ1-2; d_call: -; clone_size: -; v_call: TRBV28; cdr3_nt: TGTGCCAGCAGTCAAACGAGAACAGGGATCGGCTACACCTTC; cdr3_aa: CASSQTRTGIGYTF
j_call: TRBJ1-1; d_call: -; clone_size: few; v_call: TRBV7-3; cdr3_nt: TGTGCCAGCAGCACGACAGTAACCACTGAAGCTTTCTTT; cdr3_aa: CASSTTVTTEAFF
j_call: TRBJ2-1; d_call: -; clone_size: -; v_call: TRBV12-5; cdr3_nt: TGTGCTAGTGGACGAGCGACCTACAATGAGCAGTTCTTC; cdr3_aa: CASGRATYNEQFF
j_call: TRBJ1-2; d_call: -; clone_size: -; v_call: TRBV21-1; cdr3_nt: TGTGCCAGCAGCAAAGTTCCGGGGGTGGACTATGGCTACACCTTC; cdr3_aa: CASSKVPGVDYGYTF
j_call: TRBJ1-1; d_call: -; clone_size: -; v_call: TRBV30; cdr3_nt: TGTGCCTGGAGTAGAATTGGACTCCTTGAAGCTTTCTTT; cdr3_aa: CAWSRIGLLEAFF
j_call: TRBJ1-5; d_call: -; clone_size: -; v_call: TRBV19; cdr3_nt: TGTGCCAGTAGTATCCTTTGGTCGAGAGTCAATCAGCCCCAGCATTTT; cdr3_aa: CASSILWSRVNQPQHF
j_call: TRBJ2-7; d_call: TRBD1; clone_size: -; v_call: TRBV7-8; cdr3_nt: TGTGCCAGCAGCTTACCTGGACAGGGATACGAGCAGTACTTC; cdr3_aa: CASSLPGQGYEQYF
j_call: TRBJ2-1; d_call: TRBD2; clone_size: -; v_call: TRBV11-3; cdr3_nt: TGTGCCAGCAGCCTATCAGTAACTAGCGGGAGTAATGAGCAGTTCTTC; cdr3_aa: CASSLSVTSGSNEQFF
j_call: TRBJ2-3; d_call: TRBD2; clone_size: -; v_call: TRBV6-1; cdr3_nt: TGTGCCAGCAGTGAATTGACTAGCGGGATTAAAGATACGCAGTATTTT; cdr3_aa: CASSELTSGIKDTQYF
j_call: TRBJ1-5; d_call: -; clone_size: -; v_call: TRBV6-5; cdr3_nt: TGTGCCAGCAGCCTACAGGGCAATCAGCCCCAGCATTTT; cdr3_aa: CASSLQGNQPQHF
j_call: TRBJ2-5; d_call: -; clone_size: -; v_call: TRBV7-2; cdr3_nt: TGTGCCAGCAGCTTAAGCGAGACCCAGTACTTC; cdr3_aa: CASSLSETQYF
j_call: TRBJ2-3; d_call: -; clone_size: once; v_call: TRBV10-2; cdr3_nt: TGCGCCAGCAGCTCAGAGGACTCAAGCACAGATACGCAGTATTTT; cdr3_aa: CASSSEDSSTDTQYF
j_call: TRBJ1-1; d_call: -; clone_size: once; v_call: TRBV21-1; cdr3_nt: TGTGCCAGCACCCGGGACAGGGTAGCTTTCTTT; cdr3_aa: CASTRDRVAFF
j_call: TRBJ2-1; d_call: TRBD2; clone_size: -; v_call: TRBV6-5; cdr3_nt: TGTGCCAGCGGACTAGCGGGATCGAACAATGAGCAGTTCTTC; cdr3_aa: CASGLAGSNNEQFF
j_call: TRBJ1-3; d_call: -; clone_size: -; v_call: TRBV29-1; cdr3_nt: TGCAGCGCGTCTCTCACCGCGGGAGGAAACACCATATATTTT; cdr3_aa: CSASLTAGGNTIYF
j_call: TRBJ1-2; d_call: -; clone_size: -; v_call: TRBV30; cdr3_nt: TGTGCCTGGAGAGCTGCGGCAGGGGTGAACTATGGCTACACCTTC; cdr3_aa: CAWRAAAGVNYGYTF
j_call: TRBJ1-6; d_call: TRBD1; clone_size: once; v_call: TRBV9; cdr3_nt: TGTGCCACCTCCCCCGGGACAGGCGGGTCACCCCTCCACTTT; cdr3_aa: CATSPGTGGSPLHF
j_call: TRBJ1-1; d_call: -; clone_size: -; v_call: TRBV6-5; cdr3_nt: TGTGCCAGCAGTTACCAGGACAAAACTGAAGCTTTCTTT; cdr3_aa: CASSYQDKTEAFF
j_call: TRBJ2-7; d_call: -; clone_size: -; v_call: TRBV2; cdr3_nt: TGTGCCAGCAGTGATCTGGGCCACGAGCAGTACTTC; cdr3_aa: CASSDLGHEQYF